The present T cell receptor beta chain was sequenced within a study of spatial heterogeneity in lung cancer. Study observations and caveats: Counts of expanded alpha and beta TCRs within tumors tracked the tumor nonsynonymous mutation count.

Time point defined: sample taken at primary tumor resection. The donors, 70 to 80 patients with untreated early-stage non-small cell lung cancer, provided the samples. TCRdb analysed the 5' RACE reads with MiXCR anew, one entry per CDR3 protein. This sample has about 6,000 distinct CDR3 sequences, with roughly 15% found just once. In this sample, this clonotype turned up many times. Its antigen is currently unknown. This beta chain turned up in a library designed for alpha chains; as an off-target read, its abundance says little. The length of the CDR3 is 16 residues. Trimming removed 7 bases at V and 0 bases at J, with 19 bases between. Germline lookup yields CDR1 DFQATT and CDR2 SNEGSKA (reference sequence).

This specimen consisted of lung tumor tissue, obtained at surgery. The rearrangement uses TRBV20-1 and TRBJ2-1, with D possibly being TRBD1 or TRBD2 (6 bases each). This sequence originates from a male donor with early-stage non-small cell lung cancer. The CDR3 region has the DNA TGCAGTGGGGGGGCCTCTAGCGCTCACTCCTACAATGAGCAGTTCTTC. Protein: CSGGASSAHSYNEQFF.